This TCR beta chain came from a study of T cell responses to AZD1222 COVID-19 vaccine. This clone appeared a few times. Its target is unknown. This CDR3 spans 14 amino acids. Looked up from germline, CDR1 is SGHVS and CDR2 is FQNEAQ. J was trimmed by 2 bases and V by 4 bases; bases with no gene match: 4. Study results and caveats: Targeting of unmutated variant regions was reportedly seen in nearly half of spike-specific TCRs.

The assay was immunoSEQ multiplex PCR, and TCRdb's table has in-frame clones only and misses some. The repertoire holds some 110,000 clones, with over 80% as singletons. The TCR originated in an adult in good health. Sequences were derived from peripheral blood, sampled on day 0 of AZD1222 vaccination. This chain joins TRBV7-8 and TRBJ2-7; TRBD1 matches 8 bases. The CDR3 loop is CASSYGTGAYEQYF. Here the CDR3 DNA reads TGTGCCAGCAGCTACGGGACAGGAGCCTACGAGCAGTACTTC.